The 29 T cell receptor beta chains listed next were all sequenced from one sample in a study of blood T cell repertoires in COVID-19. Assay: immunoSEQ multiplex PCR; the TCRdb copy retains only in-frame clones and omits some. The sample carries around 150,000 clones, roughly 87% recorded once. Sequencing input: peripheral blood. The source of these receptors is a woman aged 55-75 years with active or convalescent COVID-19.

The chain has TRBV6-2 or TRBV6-3 and TRBJ2-1, with TRBD2 matching over 9 bases. V lost 2 bases to trimming and J lost 6 bases; unmatched junction nucleotides: 5. Germline CDR1 and CDR2: MNHEY and SVGEGT. There are 15 residues in the CDR3. The DNA for the CDR3 is TGTGCCAGCAGTTACGGGGTGCGGGGGGGCAATGAGCAGTTCTTC. It codes for CASSYGVRGGNEQFF.

This chain uses TRBV7-9 with TRBJ1-2; tentatively, D is TRBD1 (6 bases). This CDR3 has 16 amino acids. Germline loops: CDR1 SEHNR, CDR2 FQNEAQ (reference sequence). With 4 bases removed from V and 6 bases from J, the gap between germline ends came to 21 bases. CDR3 amino acids: CASSSRGGPQENGYTF. CDR3 bases: TGTGCCAGCAGCTCTCGCGGGGGGCCCCAGGAGAATGGCTACACCTTC. Complete variable domain (other parts from reference TRBV7-9 and TRBJ1-2): DTGVSQNPRHKITKRGQNVTFRCDPISEHNRLYWYRQTLGQGPEFLTYFQNEAQLEKSRLLSDRFSAERPKGSFSTLEIQRTEQGDSAMYLCASSSRGGPQENGYTFGSGTRLTVV.

The DNA of the CDR3 is TGTGCCAGCAGGTCGAATCAGGGTATTGTCGCAGATACGCAGTATTTT. Residues: CASRSNQGIVADTQYF. The chain has TRBV5-8 and TRBJ2-3; possible D gene TRBD1, 5 bases. Germline lookup yields CDR1 SGHTS and CDR2 YDEGEE. The CDR3 has 16 residues. V shed 5 bases and J shed 4 bases, with 20 bases lying between them. The full variable domain, with the rest looked up from reference TRBV5-8 and TRBJ2-3, is EAGVTQSPTHLIKTRGQQATLRCSPISGHTSVYWYQQALGLGLQFLLWYDEGEERNRGNFPPRFSGRQFPNYSSELNVNALELEDSALYLCASRSNQGIVADTQYFGPGTRLTVL.

The J gene is TRBJ2-3, the V gene TRBV4-3; 12 nucleotides agree with TRBD2. The CDR3 spans 16 residues. Per germline, CDR1 LGHNA and CDR2 YSLEER. V lost 2 bases and J lost 7; bases outside the gene matches: 7. The CDR3: CASSQNLAGGPNTQYF. The DNA for the CDR3 is TGCGCCAGCAGCCAAAATCTAGCGGGGGGGCCAAATACGCAGTATTTT.

This clone was recorded only once. This chain links TRBV7-6 with TRBJ1-1; maybe TRBD1 (5 bases). V lost 4 bases, J lost 0 bases, and 9 bases lay in between. Germline CDR1 reads SGHVS; CDR2 reads FNYEAQ. The CDR3 is 14 residues long. The CDR3 sequence is CASSSTVLNTEAFF. In DNA form, the CDR3 reads TGTGCCAGCAGCTCGACAGTCTTGAACACTGAAGCTTTCTTT.

J is TRBJ1-2 and V is TRBV5-6; a possible D gene is TRBD1 (6 bases). There are 12 residues in the CDR3. V was cut by 1 base and J by 8 bases, with 9 bases left in between. CDR1 and CDR2 from the germline V gene are SGHDT and YYEEEE. Here the CDR3 DNA reads TGTGCCAGCAGCTTGCAGGGGCCAGGCTACACCTTC. Translating gives CASSLQGPGYTF.

The chain uses TRBV3-1 (or the pseudogene TRBV3-2) and TRBJ1-4, with TRBD1 matching 8 bases. Looked up from germline, CDR1 is LGHDT and CDR2 is YNNKEL (reference sequence). The V and J ends lost 4 bases and 0 bases, in that order; junction bases with no gene match: 4. This CDR3 region has 16 residues. Here the CDR3 reads CASSPGQGATNEKLFF. CDR3 in DNA: TGTGCCAGCAGCCCCGGACAGGGTGCAACTAATGAAAAACTGTTTTTT.

The CDR3 nucleotides read TGTGCCAGCTCACCAGGGGCGGGGGAAGAGACCCAGTACTTC. Translated: CASSPGAGEETQYF. The chain carries TRBV18 and TRBJ2-5, with 7 bases aligning to TRBD2. The CDR3 length is 14 residues. V shed 2 bases and J 3 bases; nucleotides not matched to a gene: 3. CDR1 is KGHSH and CDR2 is LQKENI in the germline V gene.

The chain combines TRBV10-3 with TRBJ1-1, with TRBD1 matching over 8 bases. Trimming took 9 bases from V and 5 from J; bases not matched to a gene: 8. Germline CDR1 and CDR2: ENHRY and SYGVKD. This CDR3 region has 13 residues. The CDR3 coding sequence is TGTGCCATACAGGGGGGGGAAGGGACTGAAGCTTTCTTT. Protein sequence: CAIQGGEGTEAFF.

The rearrangement uses TRBV2 and TRBJ1-2; weak D call: TRBD1 (6 bases). The CDR3 extends over 15 amino acids. Germline V gene data show CDR1 as SNHLY and CDR2 as FYNNEI. Deletions cut 2 bases from V and 4 bases from J, with 14 bases between. This chain's CDR3 is CASSESGGPGYGYTF. CDR3 coding DNA: TGTGCCAGCAGTGAATCGGGGGGGCCCGGCTATGGCTACACCTTC.

This sequence joins TRBV5-1 and TRBJ2-7; tentatively, D is TRBD2 (6 bases). The CDR3 runs 14 residues. The ends were cut back, 2 bases at V and 0 bases at J, with 9 bases in the middle. Germline CDR1 is SGHRS and CDR2 is YFSETQ. The DNA of the CDR3 is TGCGCCAGCAGCTTACAGACTAGCTCCTACGAGCAGTACTTC. This codes for CASSLQTSSYEQYF. The full variable domain, its missing parts supplied by reference TRBV5-1 and TRBJ2-7, is KAGVTQTPRYLIKTRGQQVTLSCSPISGHRSVSWYQQTPGQGLQFLFEYFSETQRNKGNFPGRFSGRQFSNSRSEMNVSTLELGDSALYLCASSLQTSSYEQYFGPGTRLTVT.

This rearrangement joins TRBV30 to TRBJ1-1; no clear D gene. The CDR3 totals 15 residues. V was pared by 0 bases and J by 4 bases, with 15 bases between. The germline V gene has CDR1 GTSNPN and CDR2 SVGIG (reference sequence). The CDR3 region has the DNA TGTGCCTGGAGTGTACAGTTAGGTCAGAGCACTGAAGCTTTCTTT. It codes for CAWSVQLGQSTEAFF.

The CDR3 here is CASTAQEGYGYTF. CDR3 in DNA: TGTGCCAGCACCGCACAGGAAGGCTATGGCTACACCTTC. The J gene is TRBJ1-2, the V gene TRBV6-5, with D possibly matching TRBD1 (5 bases). This CDR3 has 13 residues. Trimming shortened V by 7 bases and J by 4 bases, and 13 bases separated the two germline ends. CDR1 is MNHEY, CDR2 SVGAGI, per germline.

The chain combines TRBV7-9 with TRBJ2-1; maybe TRBD2 (6 bases). The CDR3 sequence is 14 residues long. Germline CDR1 SEHNR, CDR2 FQNEAQ (reference sequence). Trimming shortened V by 4 bases and J by 4 bases, and 11 bases separated the two germline ends. CDR3 sequence: CASSYTGSYNEQFF. DNA of the CDR3: TGTGCCAGCAGCTACACCGGGAGTTACAATGAGCAGTTCTTC.

This chain joins TRBV13 and TRBJ2-3, with 10 bases that match TRBD2. The CDR3 covers 16 residues. Germline V lookup: CDR1 PRHDT, CDR2 FYEKMQ (reference sequence). The V gene end was trimmed by 5 bases and the J gene end by 4 bases; junction bases not matched to a gene: 9. Here the CDR3 reads CASSTIAGGPSDTQYF. The CDR3 region has the DNA TGTGCCAGCAGCACAATAGCGGGGGGACCTTCAGATACGCAGTATTTT.

J is TRBJ1-2 and V is TRBV6-5; 7 bases match TRBD1. The V and J ends lost 6 bases and 0 bases, in that order; junction bases with no gene match: 4. CDR1 is MNHEY, CDR2 SVGAGI, per germline. The CDR3 is 14 residues long. The DNA of the CDR3 is TGTGCCAGCAGACGGGACAGCGCTAACTATGGCTACACCTTC. Residues: CASRRDSANYGYTF.

This clone was detected only once. This chain links TRBV7-2 with TRBJ1-5; 8 nucleotides line up with TRBD1. With 1 base clipped from V and 3 bases from J, the junction kept 8 bases outside the gene matches. Germline V gives CDR1 SGHTA, CDR2 FQGNSA. CDR3 length equals 17 residues. As DNA, the CDR3 is TGTGCCAGCAGCTTAGTGTCAGGGGGCGGGAACAATCAGCCCCAGCATTTT. It yields the protein CASSLVSGGGNNQPQHF.

The sample holds one count of this clone. This chain joins TRBV10-2 and TRBJ2-7; D unclear. CDR3 size: 11 residues. Trimming removed 8 bases from V and 3 bases from J, with 8 bases in between. Germline-derived CDR1 and CDR2 are WSHSY and SAAADI. The CDR3 DNA sequence: TGCGCCAGCTTTGGGCTCTACGAGCAGTACTTC. Translation: CASFGLYEQYF.

The V call is TRBV11-2, the J call TRBJ2-5; D gene uncertain. The CDR3 has 13 residues. CDR1 is SGHAT and CDR2 is FQNNGV in the germline V gene. V was pared by 0 bases and J by 4 bases, with 6 bases between. The CDR3 region is CASSLDLRETQYF. CDR3 nucleotides: TGTGCCAGCAGCTTAGATCTACGAGAGACCCAGTACTTC.

The V and J genes are TRBV7-9 and TRBJ1-2; 7 nucleotides match TRBD1. This CDR3 is built from 13 residues. V lost 5 bases to trimming and J lost 3 bases; unmatched junction nucleotides: 3. Germline lookup yields CDR1 SEHNR and CDR2 FQNEAQ (reference sequence). The CDR3 sequence is CASSGTGDYGYTF. CDR3 coding DNA: TGTGCCAGCAGCGGAACAGGGGACTATGGCTACACCTTC.

The CDR3 region is CAISGLQGGQPQHF. CDR3 DNA: TGTGCCATCAGTGGCCTACAGGGGGGTCAGCCCCAGCATTTT. This chain joins TRBV10-3 and TRBJ1-5; 8 bases fit TRBD1. Germline V gene sequence: CDR1 ENHRY, CDR2 SYGVKD. The CDR3 runs 14 residues. The J segment lost 6 bases and the V segment lost 4 bases, leaving 5 bases of the junction unmatched.

This clone was seen more than once but under ten times. The junction departs from the called germline gene at one end, perhaps through a read error. The V and J genes are TRBV7-7 and TRBJ1-3; D remains unclear. The CDR3 is 15 amino acids. Per germline, CDR1 SSHAT and CDR2 FNYEAQ (reference sequence). The CDR3 region has the DNA TGTGCTAGCAGCAATGGGCCAGGATCTGGAAACACCATATATTTT. Translated, it gives CASSNGPGSGNTIYF.

The CDR3 here is CASTPSGGSYGYTF. The CDR3 nucleotides read TGTGCCAGCACCCCTTCAGGAGGGTCCTATGGCTACACCTTC. The V and J genes are TRBV7-2 and TRBJ1-2, with D unclear. V was shortened by 7 bases and J by 4 bases, with 16 bases between the two germline ends. In germline, CDR1 is SGHTA, CDR2 FQGNSA. The CDR3 is 14 amino acids.

The gene calls are TRBV7-9 and TRBJ2-1, with D maybe TRBD1 (6 bases). Germline CDR1 SEHNR, CDR2 FQNEAQ (reference sequence). Trimming stripped 2 bases from V and 7 bases from J, with 12 bases between. The CDR3 length is 14 residues. This CDR3 is CASSLTDRGNEQFF. CDR3 bases: TGTGCCAGCAGCTTAACGGACAGAGGTAATGAGCAGTTCTTC.

As regards this clone: Other DNA variants within this sample encode the same CDR3. The J gene is TRBJ1-2, the V gene TRBV5-1; 7 positions match TRBD1. CDR1 is SGHRS and CDR2 is YFSETQ in the germline V gene. The CDR3 runs to 15 residues. J lost 3 bases, V lost 0 bases, and 5 bases had no gene match. The CDR3 nucleotides are TGCGCCAGCAGCTTGGTAGGGGGCGAGGACTATGGCTACACCTTC. It specifies CASSLVGGEDYGYTF.

The table lists this clone with a few counts. V usage is TRBV3-1 (or the pseudogene TRBV3-2) and J usage is TRBJ1-6; unclear D gene. CDR1 and CDR2 (germline): LGHDT, YNNKEL (reference sequence). This CDR3 comprises 15 residues. Trimming took off 0 bases at V and 3 bases at J, with 6 bases between the two ends. The CDR3 reads CASSQDAGYNSPLHF. The CDR3 region has the DNA TGTGCCAGCAGCCAAGATGCAGGCTATAATTCACCCCTCCACTTT.

V gene TRBV19 combines with J gene TRBJ1-5; D gene uncertain. Germline CDR1 LNHDA, CDR2 SQIVND (reference sequence). CDR3 length equals 15 residues. The V end lost 7 bases, the J end lost 0 bases, and 13 bases lay between the germline ends. CDR3 sequence reads: CASTQADYSNQPQHF. The CDR3 bases are TGTGCCAGTACCCAGGCAGACTATAGCAATCAGCCCCAGCATTTT.

The sample holds one count of this clone. The chain has TRBV29-1 and TRBJ1-5, with D possibly TRBD1 on 5 matching bases. Germline CDR1 is SQVTM and CDR2 is ANQGSEA. Trimming removed 5 bases at V and 4 bases at J, with 12 bases between. The CDR3 length is 13 residues. In DNA form, the CDR3 reads TGCAGCGTTCGGGGGGTAGATAATCAGCCCCAGCATTTT. Its protein is CSVRGVDNQPQHF.

Comments on this clone: The same CDR3 also results from other DNA sequences found in this sample. CDR3 in DNA: TGTGCCAGCAGGGAGACAGGGAGCTCTGGAAACACCATATATTTT. Translated, it gives CASRETGSSGNTIYF. The chain uses TRBV2 and TRBJ1-3; 7 bases are shared with TRBD1. V dropped 6 bases and J dropped 0; count of bases not matched to a gene: 5. The CDR3 is made up of 15 amino acids. Looked up from germline, CDR1 is SNHLY and CDR2 is FYNNEI.